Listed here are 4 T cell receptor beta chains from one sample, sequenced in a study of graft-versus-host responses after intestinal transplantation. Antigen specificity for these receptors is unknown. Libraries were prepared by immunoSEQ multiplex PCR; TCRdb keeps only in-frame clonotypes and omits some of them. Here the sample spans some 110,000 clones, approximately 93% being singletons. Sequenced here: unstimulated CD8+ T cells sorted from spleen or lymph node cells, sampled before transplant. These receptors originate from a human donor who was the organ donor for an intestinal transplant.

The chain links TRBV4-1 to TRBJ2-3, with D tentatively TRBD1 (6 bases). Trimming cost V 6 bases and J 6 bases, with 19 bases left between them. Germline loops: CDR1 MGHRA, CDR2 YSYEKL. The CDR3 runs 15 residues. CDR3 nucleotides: TGCGCCAGCAGGGAGAGGGACATGGAAGGTGATACGCAGTATTTT. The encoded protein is CASRERDMEGDTQYF.

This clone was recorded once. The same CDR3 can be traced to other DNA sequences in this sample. The CDR3 spells CASSQGGGYEQYF. CDR3 DNA: TGCGCCAGCAGCCAAGGTGGGGGCTACGAGCAGTACTTC. The chain couples TRBV4-1 to TRBJ2-7, with D perhaps assigned TRBD1 or TRBD2 (5 bases each). Trimming took 1 base from V and 3 from J, leaving 7 bases between them. CDR1 MGHRA and CDR2 YSYEKL come from the germline V gene. The CDR3 extends over 13 amino acids.

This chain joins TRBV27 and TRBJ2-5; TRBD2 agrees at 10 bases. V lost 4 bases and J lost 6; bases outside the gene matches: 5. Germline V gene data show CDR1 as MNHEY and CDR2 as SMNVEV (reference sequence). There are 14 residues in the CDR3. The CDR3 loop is CASSSGLAAQTQYF. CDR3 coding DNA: TGTGCCAGCAGTTCAGGACTAGCGGCGCAGACCCAGTACTTC.

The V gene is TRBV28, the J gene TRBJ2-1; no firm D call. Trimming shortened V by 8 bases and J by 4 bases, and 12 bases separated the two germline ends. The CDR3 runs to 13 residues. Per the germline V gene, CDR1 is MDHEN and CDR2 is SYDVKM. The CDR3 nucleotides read TGTGCCAGCGCCGTTAGAGATTACAATGAGCAGTTCTTC. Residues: CASAVRDYNEQFF.